This T cell receptor beta chain is from a study of shared clonotypes between healthy human individuals. In the study overall: Ranging from 18 to 49 in age, donors were two women and a few men.

This clone was seen many times. Some clones are missing from TCRdb's copy, which holds only in-frame ones; the method was immunoSEQ multiplex PCR. The profile covers approximately 640,000 clones, with 72% appearing a single time and about 1.8% taken by the ten largest. Germline V lookup: CDR1 SGHVS, CDR2 FQNEAQ. The CDR3 consists of 19 residues. V lost 5 bases and J lost 5; bases outside the gene matches: 20. Source material: memory CD4+ T cells sorted from blood. Specified subset: CD45RA-negative fraction. The sequence was obtained from a woman aged 30 to 39 in good health. The rearrangement joins TRBV7-8 to TRBJ2-3, with 9 bases that match TRBD2. The DNA of the CDR3 is TGTGCCAGCAGCCCTTACAGGGTTAGCGGGAGAGGAGTAAGAGATACGCAGTATTTT. Its protein product is CASSPYRVSGRGVRDTQYF.